This T cell receptor beta chain is from a study of blood T cell repertoires in COVID-19. The wider study: PBMCs, B-cell-depleted T cells, or T cells provided the cDNA or gDNA that made up the material.

In the authors' methods: Quantification of nucleated cells was approximated via reference gene primer amplification. Clones were read by immunoSEQ multiplex PCR, and TCRdb kept only the in-frame ones, dropping some. V, J and clone size are taken as reported in that table, and D and trimming were inferred from the DNA itself. The sample shows 150,000 to 200,000 clones, 75% to 80% of them seen only once. This CDR3 region has 12 residues. Germline V lookup: CDR1 SQVTM, CDR2 ANQGSEA. The ends were cut back, 4 bases at V and 1 base at J, with 7 bases in the middle. V and J are TRBV29-1 and TRBJ1-1, with D uncertain. Sequencing was carried out using peripheral blood. The TCR was taken from a woman aged 50 to 65 with active or convalescent COVID-19. CDR3 in amino acids: CSVGSRNTEAFF. In DNA form, the CDR3 reads TGCAGCGTTGGGAGCAGGAACACTGAAGCTTTCTTT.